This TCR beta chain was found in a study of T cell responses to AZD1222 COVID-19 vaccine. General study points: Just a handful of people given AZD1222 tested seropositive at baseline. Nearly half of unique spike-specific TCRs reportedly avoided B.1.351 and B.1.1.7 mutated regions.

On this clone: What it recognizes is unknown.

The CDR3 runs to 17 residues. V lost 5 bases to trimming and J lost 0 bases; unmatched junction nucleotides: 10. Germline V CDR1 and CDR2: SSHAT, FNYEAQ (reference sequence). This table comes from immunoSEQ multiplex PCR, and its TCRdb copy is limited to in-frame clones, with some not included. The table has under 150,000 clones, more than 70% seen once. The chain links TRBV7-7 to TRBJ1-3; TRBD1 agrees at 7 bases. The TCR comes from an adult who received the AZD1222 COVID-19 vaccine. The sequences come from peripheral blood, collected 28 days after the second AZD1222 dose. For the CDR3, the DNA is TGTGCCAGCAGCGACCGGGACAGAGTCTACTCTGGAAACACCATATATTTT. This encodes CASSDRDRVYSGNTIYF.